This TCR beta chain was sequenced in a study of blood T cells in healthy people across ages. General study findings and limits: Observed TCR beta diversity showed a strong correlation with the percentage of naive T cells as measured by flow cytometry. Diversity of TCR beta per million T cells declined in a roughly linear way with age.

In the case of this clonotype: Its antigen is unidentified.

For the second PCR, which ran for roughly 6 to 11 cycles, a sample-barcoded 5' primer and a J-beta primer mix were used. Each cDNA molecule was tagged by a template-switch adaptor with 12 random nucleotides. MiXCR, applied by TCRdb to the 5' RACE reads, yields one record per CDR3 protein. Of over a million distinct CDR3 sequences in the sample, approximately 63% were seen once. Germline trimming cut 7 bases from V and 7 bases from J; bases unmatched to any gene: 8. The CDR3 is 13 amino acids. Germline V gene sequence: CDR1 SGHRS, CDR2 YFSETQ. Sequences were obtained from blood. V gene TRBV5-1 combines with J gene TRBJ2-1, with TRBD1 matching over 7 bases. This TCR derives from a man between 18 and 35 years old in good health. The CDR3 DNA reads TGCGCCAGCGGCGCGGACAGGTTTAATGAGCAGTTCTTC. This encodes CASGADRFNEQFF.